This T cell receptor beta chain was identified during a study of blood T cell repertoires in COVID-19. Overall study context: Specimens from acute and convalescent COVID-19 originated in the United States, Italy and Spain. PBMCs, B-cell-depleted T cells, or T cells were the source of the cDNA or gDNA that made up the material.

V shed 3 bases and J 0 bases; nucleotides not matched to a gene: 4. This CDR3 spans 16 amino acids. Looked up from germline, CDR1 is MNHEY and CDR2 is SVGEGT. In the authors' workflow: It was from reference gene primer amplification that nucleated cell counts were estimated. The method was immunoSEQ multiplex PCR; TCRdb's version includes in-frame clones alone and lacks a portion of them. V, J and clone size are those of that table, while D and trimming were read from the DNA. Of approximately 100,000 clones in the sample, 85% are singletons; the top ten hold around 2%. Sequenced input: peripheral blood. The chain couples TRBV6-2 or TRBV6-3 to TRBJ2-3; 9 bases match TRBD1. The TCR comes from a woman between 65 and 79 years old with active or convalescent COVID-19. This chain's CDR3 is CASSYWDRASTDTQYF. The CDR3, as DNA: TGTGCCAGCAGTTATTGGGACAGGGCTAGCACAGATACGCAGTATTTT.